The clone carrying this TCR beta chain came up a few times. Its antigen is not identified. Expressed TCRB transcripts were sequenced because the entire RNA isolate underwent reverse transcription. Assay used: immunoSEQ multiplex PCR; TCRdb lists only in-frame clones, some missing. The sample contains 850,000 to 900,000 clones, roughly a sixth of which appear only once. The data originate from a study of beta chain features in type 1 diabetes. Study results and limitations: Compared with healthy donors, patients appeared to share more similar naive, central memory and regulatory TCRB repertoires.

What was sequenced was naive CD4+ T cells from blood. This sequence was found in a woman aged 18 to 35 in good health.

As DNA, the CDR3 is TGTGCCAGCAGCCCCGTTTCGACCTTTCCTTTAGCCTCTAATGAAAAACTGTTTTTT. It codes for CASSPVSTFPLASNEKLFF. The V call is TRBV7-9, the J call TRBJ1-4; no firm D call. The CDR3 has 19 residues. CDR1 and CDR2 from the germline V gene are SEHNR and FQNEAQ (reference sequence). V lost 5 bases and J lost 3, with 25 bases in between. The variable domain in full, with the rest retrieved from reference TRBV7-9 and TRBJ1-4, is DTGVSQNPRHKITKRGQNVTFRCDPISEHNRLYWYRQTLGQGPEFLTYFQNEAQLEKSRLLSDRFSAERPKGSFSTLEIQRTEQGDSAMYLCASSPVSTFPLASNEKLFFGSGTQLSVL.